This T cell receptor beta chain emerged from a study of Graves' ophthalmopathy and Graves' hyperthyroidism. The authors amplified TCR beta CDR3 regions from RNA transcripts. The workflow started with a first-round RT-PCR run with HTBI primers and then moved on to a second-round multiplex PCR. MiXCR, run by TCRdb on the multiplex PCR reads, gives a single entry per CDR3 protein. The sample has hundreds of thousands of distinct CDR3 sequences, about 20% seen once. This CDR3 spans 14 amino acids. Trimming cost V 2 bases and J 6 bases, with 11 bases left between them. This clonotype was detected ten times or more.

The receptor was derived from a woman aged 18-30 years with stable Graves' hyperthyroidism. Some clones in this sample may be carry-over from other donors' samples. V is TRBV12-3 or TRBV12-4 and J is TRBJ1-5; D is possibly TRBD1 (5 bases). The sample taken for sequencing was peripheral blood. The CDR3 region is CASSLRGAPQPQHF. For the CDR3, the DNA is TGTGCCAGCAGTTTAAGAGGGGCCCCTCAGCCCCAGCATTTT.